This T cell receptor beta chain was identified in a study of OX40 agonist ivuxolimab in advanced cancers. Turning to the study itself: Patients receiving dose escalation had hepatocellular carcinoma, melanoma, renal cell or head and neck cancer. Aged about 23 to 90 with a mean of 60 years, they were about 78% male. Study-level results: At doses 0.1 to 3.0 mg/kg, CD4+ and CD8+ clones expanded.

Profiling relied on immunoSEQ multiplex PCR, and the TCRdb table lists in-frame clones only, not all of them. The repertoire holds tens of thousands of clones, with around 77% as singletons. Comments on this clone: The antigen is not known.

Systemic immunosuppression or autoimmune disease history was grounds to exclude patients. This specimen consisted of CD4+ or CD8+ T cells sorted from blood, obtained in a trial of the OX40 agonist ivuxolimab. This clonotype was sampled from an adult with an advanced solid tumor such as melanoma, head and neck, liver or kidney cancer.

In DNA, the CDR3 is TGTGCCAGTAGCCTCGGGGACTTCGGGGACACTGAAGCTTTCTTT. This gives the protein CASSLGDFGDTEAFF. The chain carries TRBV19 and TRBJ1-1; D is perhaps TRBD1 (5 bases). Germline V CDR1 and CDR2: LNHDA, SQIVND (reference sequence). The ends were cut back, 6 bases at V and 3 bases at J, with 17 bases in the middle. This CDR3 contains 15 residues. The full variable domain, in which reference TRBV19 and TRBJ1-1 provide the parts outside the CDR3, is DGGITQSPKYLFRKEGQNVTLSCEQNLNHDAMYWYRQDPGQGLRLIYYSQIVNDFQKGDIAEGYSVSREKKESFPLTVTSAQKNPTAFYLCASSLGDFGDTEAFFGQGTRLTVV.